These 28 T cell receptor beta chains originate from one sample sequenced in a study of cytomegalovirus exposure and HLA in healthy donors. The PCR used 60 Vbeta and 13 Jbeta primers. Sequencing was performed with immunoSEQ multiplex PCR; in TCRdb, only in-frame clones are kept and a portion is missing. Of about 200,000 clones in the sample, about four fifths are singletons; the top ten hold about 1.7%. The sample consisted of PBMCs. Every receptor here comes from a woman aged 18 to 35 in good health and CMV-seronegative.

Here the CDR3 reads CAHDGTGDHNEQFF. CDR3 coding DNA: TGTGCCCATGACGGGACAGGGGACCACAATGAGCAGTTCTTC. V and J are TRBV30 and TRBJ2-1; 10 nucleotides line up with TRBD1. This CDR3 is 14 amino acids long. V lost 8 bases, J lost 5 bases, and 9 bases stayed unmatched. From germline, CDR1 is GTSNPN and CDR2 SVGIG (reference sequence).

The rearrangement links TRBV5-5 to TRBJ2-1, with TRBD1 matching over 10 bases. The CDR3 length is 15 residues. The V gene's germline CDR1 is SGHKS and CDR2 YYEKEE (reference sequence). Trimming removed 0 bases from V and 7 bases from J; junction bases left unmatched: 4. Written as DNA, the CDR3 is TGTGCCAGCAGCTTGGGGGACAGGGGTCAAAATGAGCAGTTCTTC. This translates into CASSLGDRGQNEQFF.

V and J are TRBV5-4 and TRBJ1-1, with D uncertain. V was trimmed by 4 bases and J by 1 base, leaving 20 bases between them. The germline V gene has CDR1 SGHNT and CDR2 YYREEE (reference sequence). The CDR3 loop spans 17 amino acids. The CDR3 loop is CASSRPSDPEPNTEAFF. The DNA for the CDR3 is TGTGCCAGCAGCAGACCCAGCGATCCTGAACCGAACACTGAAGCTTTCTTT.

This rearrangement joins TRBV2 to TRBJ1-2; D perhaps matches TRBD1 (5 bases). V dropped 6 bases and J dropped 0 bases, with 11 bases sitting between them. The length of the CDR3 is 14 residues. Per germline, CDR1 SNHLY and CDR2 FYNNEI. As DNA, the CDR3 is TGTGCCAGCAGCGCAACGACAGCTAACTATGGCTACACCTTC. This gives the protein CASSATTANYGYTF.

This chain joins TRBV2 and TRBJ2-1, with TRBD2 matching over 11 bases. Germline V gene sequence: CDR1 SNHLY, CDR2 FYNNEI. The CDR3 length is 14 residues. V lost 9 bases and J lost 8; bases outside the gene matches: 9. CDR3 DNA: TGTGCCAGGAGCACGACTAGCGGGACCGATGAGCAGTTCTTC. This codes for CARSTTSGTDEQFF.

This CDR3 reads CASSKRRDSGDKRTSTDTQYF. CDR3 nucleotides: TGTGCCAGCAGCAAACGGAGGGATAGCGGAGACAAGCGAACTAGCACAGATACGCAGTATTTT. The rearrangement joins TRBV21-1 to TRBJ2-3; the D call in the table, TRBD2, was not verified against the DNA. TRBV21-1 is shown as a pseudogene. The CDR3 length is 21 residues.

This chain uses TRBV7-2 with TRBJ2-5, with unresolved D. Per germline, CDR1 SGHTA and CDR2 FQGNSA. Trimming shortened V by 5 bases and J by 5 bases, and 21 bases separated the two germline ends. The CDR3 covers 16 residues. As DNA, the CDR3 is TGTGCCAGCAGCCCCCCCGGTGGCCTCAGGTTGGAGACCCAGTACTTC. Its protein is CASSPPGGLRLETQYF.

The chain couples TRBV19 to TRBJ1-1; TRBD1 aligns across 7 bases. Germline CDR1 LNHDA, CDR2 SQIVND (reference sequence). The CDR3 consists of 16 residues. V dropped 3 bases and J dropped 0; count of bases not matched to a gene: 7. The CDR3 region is CASSMGQGGLNTEAFF. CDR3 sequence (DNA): TGTGCCAGTAGTATGGGGCAGGGGGGTCTGAACACTGAAGCTTTCTTT.

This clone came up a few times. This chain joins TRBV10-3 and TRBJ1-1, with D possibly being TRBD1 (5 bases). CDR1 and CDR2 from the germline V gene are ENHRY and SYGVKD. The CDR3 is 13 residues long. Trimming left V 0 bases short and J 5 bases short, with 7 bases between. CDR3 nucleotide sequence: TGTGCCATCAGTGAGTCCGGGGGGACTGAAGCTTTCTTT. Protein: CAISESGGTEAFF.

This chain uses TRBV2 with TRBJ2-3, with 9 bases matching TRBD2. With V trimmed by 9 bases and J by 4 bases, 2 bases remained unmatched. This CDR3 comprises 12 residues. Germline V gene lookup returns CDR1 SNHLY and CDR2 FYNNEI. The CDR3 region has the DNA TGTGCCAGGAAGCGGGGGGCAGATACGCAGTATTTT. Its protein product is CARKRGADTQYF. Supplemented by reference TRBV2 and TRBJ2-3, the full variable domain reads EPEVTQTPSHQVTQMGQEVILRCVPISNHLYFYWYRQILGQKVEFLVSFYNNEISEKSEIFDDQFSVERPDGSNFTLKIRSTKLEDSAMYFCARKRGADTQYFGPGTRLTVL.

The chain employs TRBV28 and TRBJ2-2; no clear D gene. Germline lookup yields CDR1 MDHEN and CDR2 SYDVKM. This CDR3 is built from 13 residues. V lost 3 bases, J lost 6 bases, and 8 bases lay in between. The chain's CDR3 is CASSLRTAGELFF. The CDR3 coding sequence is TGTGCCAGCAGTTTGCGTACCGCCGGGGAGCTGTTTTTT.

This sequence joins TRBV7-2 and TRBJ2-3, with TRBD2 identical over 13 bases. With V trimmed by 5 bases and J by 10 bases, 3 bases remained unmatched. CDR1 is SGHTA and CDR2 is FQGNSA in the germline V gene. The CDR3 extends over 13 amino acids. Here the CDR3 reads CASSRTSGGAQYF. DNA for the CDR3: TGTGCCAGCAGCCGGACTAGCGGGGGTGCGCAGTATTTT.

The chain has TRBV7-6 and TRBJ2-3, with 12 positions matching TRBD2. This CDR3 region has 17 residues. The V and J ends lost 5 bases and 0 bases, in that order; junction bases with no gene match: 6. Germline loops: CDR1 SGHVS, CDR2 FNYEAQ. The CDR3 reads CASSPLAGGTSTDTQYF. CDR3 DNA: TGTGCCAGCAGCCCTCTAGCGGGAGGGACTAGCACAGATACGCAGTATTTT.

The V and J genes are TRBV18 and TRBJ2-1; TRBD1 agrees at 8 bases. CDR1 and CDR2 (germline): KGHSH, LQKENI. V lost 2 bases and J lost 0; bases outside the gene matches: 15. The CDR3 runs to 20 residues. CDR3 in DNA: TGTGCCAGCTCACCATTGGCCCGGACAGGGTTTTTTAGCTCCTACAATGAGCAGTTCTTC. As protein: CASSPLARTGFFSSYNEQFF.

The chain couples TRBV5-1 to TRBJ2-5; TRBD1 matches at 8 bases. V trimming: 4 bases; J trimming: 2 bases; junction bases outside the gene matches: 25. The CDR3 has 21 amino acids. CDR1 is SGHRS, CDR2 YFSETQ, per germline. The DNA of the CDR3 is TGCGCCAGCAGCAGGACACGACGGGACAGGAGCTATTCGGAAAGTCAAGAGACCCAGTACTTC. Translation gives CASSRTRRDRSYSESQETQYF.

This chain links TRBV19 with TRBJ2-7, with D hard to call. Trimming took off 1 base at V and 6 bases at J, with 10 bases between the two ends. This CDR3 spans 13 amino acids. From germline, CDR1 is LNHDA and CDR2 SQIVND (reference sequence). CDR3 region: CASSIGQVSEQYF. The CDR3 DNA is TGTGCCAGTAGTATAGGGCAGGTAAGCGAGCAGTACTTC.

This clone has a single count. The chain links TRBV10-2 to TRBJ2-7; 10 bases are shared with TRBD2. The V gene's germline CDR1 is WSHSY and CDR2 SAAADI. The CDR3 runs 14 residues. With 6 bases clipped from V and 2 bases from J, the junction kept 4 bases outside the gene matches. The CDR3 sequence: CASSTGLAAYEQYV. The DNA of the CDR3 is TGCGCCAGCAGCACTGGACTAGCGGCCTACGAGCAGTACGTC.

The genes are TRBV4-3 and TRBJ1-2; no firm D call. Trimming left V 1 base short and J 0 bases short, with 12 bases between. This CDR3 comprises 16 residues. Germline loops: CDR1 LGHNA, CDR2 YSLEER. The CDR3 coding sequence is TGCGCCAGCAGCCAAGGCGGAATTGGAGCTAACTATGGCTACACCTTC. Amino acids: CASSQGGIGANYGYTF.

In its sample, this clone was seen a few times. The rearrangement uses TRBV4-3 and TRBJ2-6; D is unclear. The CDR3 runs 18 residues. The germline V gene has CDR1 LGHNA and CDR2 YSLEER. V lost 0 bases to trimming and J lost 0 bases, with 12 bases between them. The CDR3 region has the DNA TGCGCCAGCAGCCAAGAGGTCCAGGCAAGCTCTGGGGCCAACGTCCTGACTTTC. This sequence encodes CASSQEVQASSGANVLTF.

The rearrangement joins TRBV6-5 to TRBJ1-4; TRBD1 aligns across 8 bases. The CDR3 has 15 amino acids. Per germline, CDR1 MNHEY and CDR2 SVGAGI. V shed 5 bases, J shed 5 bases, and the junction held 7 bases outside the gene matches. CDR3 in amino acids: CASSRTGIFNEKLFF. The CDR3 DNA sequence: TGTGCCAGCAGTCGGACAGGGATTTTCAATGAAAAACTGTTTTTT.

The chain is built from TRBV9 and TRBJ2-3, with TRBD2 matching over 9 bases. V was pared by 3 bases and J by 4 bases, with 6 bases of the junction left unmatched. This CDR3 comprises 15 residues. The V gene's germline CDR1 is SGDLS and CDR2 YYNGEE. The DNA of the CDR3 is TGTGCCAGCAGCGGCGCGGGAGGGCCTTCAGATACGCAGTATTTT. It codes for CASSGAGGPSDTQYF.

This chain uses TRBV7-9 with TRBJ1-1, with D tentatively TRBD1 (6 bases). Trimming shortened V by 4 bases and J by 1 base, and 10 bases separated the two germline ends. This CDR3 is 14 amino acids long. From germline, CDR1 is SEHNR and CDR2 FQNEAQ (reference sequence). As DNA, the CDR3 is TGTGCCAGCAGCTCGGGAGGGGGGAACACTGAAGCTTTCTTT. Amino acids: CASSSGGGNTEAFF.

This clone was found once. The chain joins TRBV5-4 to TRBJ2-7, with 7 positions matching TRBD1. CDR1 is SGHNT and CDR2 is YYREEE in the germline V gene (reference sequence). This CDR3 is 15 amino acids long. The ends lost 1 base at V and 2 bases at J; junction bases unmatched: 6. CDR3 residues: CASSLPGQSTYEQYF. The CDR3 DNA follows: TGTGCCAGCAGCTTGCCGGGACAGAGTACCTACGAGCAGTACTTC.

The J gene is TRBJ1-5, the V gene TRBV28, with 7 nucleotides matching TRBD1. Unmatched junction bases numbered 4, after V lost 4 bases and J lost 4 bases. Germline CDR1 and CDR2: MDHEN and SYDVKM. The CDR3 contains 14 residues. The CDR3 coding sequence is TGTGCCAGCAGTTCGACAGGGTTGAATCAGCCCCAGCATTTT. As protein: CASSSTGLNQPQHF.

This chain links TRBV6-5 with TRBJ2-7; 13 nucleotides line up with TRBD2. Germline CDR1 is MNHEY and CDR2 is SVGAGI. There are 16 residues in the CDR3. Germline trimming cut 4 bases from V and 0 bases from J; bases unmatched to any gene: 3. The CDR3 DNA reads TGTGCCAGCAGTTGGACTAGCGGGGGTTTCTCCTACGAGCAGTACTTC. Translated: CASSWTSGGFSYEQYF.

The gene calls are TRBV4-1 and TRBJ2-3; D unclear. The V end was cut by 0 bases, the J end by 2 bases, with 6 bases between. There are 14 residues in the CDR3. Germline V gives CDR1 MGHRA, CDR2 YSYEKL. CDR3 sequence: CASSQDFSTDTQYF. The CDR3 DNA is TGCGCCAGCAGCCAAGATTTCTCCACAGATACGCAGTATTTT.

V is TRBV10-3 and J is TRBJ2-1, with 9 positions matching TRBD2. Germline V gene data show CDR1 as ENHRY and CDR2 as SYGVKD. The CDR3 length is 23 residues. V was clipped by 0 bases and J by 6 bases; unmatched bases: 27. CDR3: CAISESYHSGSAVKTRTGNEQFF. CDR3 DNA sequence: TGTGCCATCAGTGAGTCATATCATAGCGGGAGTGCGGTGAAGACCAGAACGGGCAATGAGCAGTTCTTC.

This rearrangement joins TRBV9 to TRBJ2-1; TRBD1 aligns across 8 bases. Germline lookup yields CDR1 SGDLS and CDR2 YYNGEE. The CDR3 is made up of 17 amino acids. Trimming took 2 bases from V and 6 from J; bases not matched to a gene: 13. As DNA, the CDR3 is TGTGCCAGCAGCGTTAACCCCGAGGCAGGGGGCTCCAATGAGCAGTTCTTC. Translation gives CASSVNPEAGGSNEQFF.